The rows below give T cell receptor beta chains drawn from one sample of a study of shared clonotypes between healthy human individuals. Measured with immunoSEQ multiplex PCR; TCRdb has only the in-frame clones, and not every one. The table has about 470,000 clones, roughly 83% seen once. Sequencing was carried out using PBMCs. The receptors shown here come from a woman in her thirties or forties in good health. Some clones in this sample may be carry-over from other donors' samples. The CDR3 runs from the conserved cysteine through the conserved F or W. D genes are given only for firm matches. Clone sizes are given selectively: once, few, many, or a class where the clone is expanded.

>16|NA|TRBJ2-1|TRBV7-9|NA
CATSGGIVVSDNEQFF
TGTGCCACCAGTGGGGGAATAGTCGTATCGGACAATGAGCAGTTCTTC
>15|NA|TRBJ1-1|TRBV11-2|NA
CASSYDTNEHTEAFF
TGTGCCAGCAGCTACGACACCAATGAACACACTGAAGCTTTCTTT
>12|NA|TRBJ2-5|TRBV30|few
CAWDRRQETQYF
TGTGCCTGGGACAGGAGACAAGAGACCCAGTACTTC
>13|NA|TRBJ2-5|TRBV7-3|NA
CASSSSLQETQYF
TGTGCCAGCAGCTCCTCCCTCCAAGAGACCCAGTACTTC
>15|TRBD2|TRBJ2-2|TRBV7-3|NA
CASSFLAGVSGELFF
TGTGCCAGCAGCTTCCTAGCGGGAGTTTCCGGGGAGCTGTTTTTT
>14|TRBD1|TRBJ2-7|TRBV7-8|NA
CASSLGTGIYEQYF
TGTGCCAGCAGCTTAGGGACAGGGATTTACGAGCAGTACTTC
>15|NA|TRBJ2-1|TRBV7-2|NA
CASSWGGSSYNEQFF
TGTGCCAGCAGCTGGGGGGGCAGCTCCTACAATGAGCAGTTCTTC
>14|NA|TRBJ1-1|TRBV11-1|NA
CASRPQTGTAEAFF
TGTGCCAGCAGGCCACAAACAGGGACCGCTGAAGCTTTCTTT
>15|NA|TRBJ2-1|TRBV7-2|few
CASSLGTDLGNEQFF
TGTGCCAGCAGCTTAGGAACCGATTTGGGCAATGAGCAGTTCTTC
>19|TRBD2|TRBJ2-3|TRBV28|NA
CASSPGGLAGGRRFRAQYF
TGTGCCAGCAGTCCCGGGGGACTAGCGGGAGGGCGGCGGTTTCGGGCGCAGTATTTT
>14|NA|TRBJ2-7|TRBV7-2|NA
CASSPTGVSYEQYF
TGTGCCAGCAGCCCCACGGGGGTTTCCTACGAGCAGTACTTC
>15|NA|TRBJ2-5|TRBV21-1|NA
CASSRRRTGGETQYF
TGTGCCAGCAGCAGGAGACGGACAGGCGGCGAGACCCAGTACTTC
>19|TRBD1|TRBJ2-7|TRBV27|few
CASSLRGVRGQGVPYEQYF
TGTGCCAGCAGTTTAAGGGGGGTACGGGGACAGGGGGTCCCCTACGAGCAGTACTTC
>14|TRBD2|TRBJ2-7|TRBV30|many
CAWSRGLAIYEQYF
TGTGCCTGGAGTAGGGGACTAGCGATATACGAGCAGTACTTC
>14|NA|TRBJ2-7|TRBV19|NA
CASSGGTSPREQYF
TGTGCCAGTAGTGGGGGGACCAGCCCTCGGGAGCAGTACTTC
>16|NA|TRBJ2-1|TRBV5-1|NA
CASSLAEVGQGNEQFF
TGCGCCAGCAGCTTGGCCGAAGTGGGGCAGGGTAATGAGCAGTTCTTC
>13|TRBD1|TRBJ1-2|TRBV6-1|NA
CAGRDSYFYGYTF
TGTGCCGGGAGGGACAGCTACTTCTATGGCTACACCTTC
>13|NA|TRBJ1-1|TRBV2|many
CASSGRQNTEAFF
TGTGCCAGCAGTGGCCGACAGAACACTGAAGCTTTCTTT
>12|TRBD1|TRBJ2-1|TRBV28|NA
CASSGSTGFQFF
TGTGCCAGCAGTGGATCGACAGGGTTCCAGTTCTTC
>15|TRBD2|TRBJ2-1|TRBV5-4|NA
CASSPGLAGLYEQFF
TGTGCCAGCAGCCCTGGACTAGCGGGACTCTATGAGCAGTTCTTC
>14|NA|TRBJ1-1|TRBV6-1|NA
CASSETGPGTEAFF
TGTGCCAGCAGTGAAACAGGCCCGGGCACTGAAGCTTTCTTT
>15|NA|TRBJ2-7|TRBV5-6|NA
CASSPRDWSSYEQYF
TGTGCCAGCAGCCCCCGGGACTGGAGCTCCTACGAGCAGTACTTC
>14|NA|TRBJ2-1|TRBV29-1|NA
CSVEPDWASYEQFF
TGCAGCGTTGAACCCGACTGGGCCTCCTATGAGCAGTTCTTC
>16|NA|TRBJ1-5|TRBV28|NA
CASSNPGRGSNQPQHF
TGTGCCAGCAGCAACCCGGGACGAGGCAGCAATCAGCCCCAGCATTTT
>15|NA|TRBJ2-3|TRBV7-2|NA
CASSPDSLGTDTQYF
TGTGCCAGCAGCCCCGATAGCTTGGGCACAGATACGCAGTATTTT
>16|TRBD2|TRBJ2-1|TRBV19|NA
CASSTSLAGGPGEQFF
TGTGCCAGTAGTACTTCCCTAGCGGGAGGGCCGGGTGAGCAGTTCTTC
>15|NA|TRBJ1-5|TRBV7-2|few
CASSLASGARQPQHF
TGTGCCAGCAGCTTAGCCTCAGGGGCCCGTCAGCCCCAGCATTTT
>14|NA|TRBJ1-2|TRBV30|NA
CAWSTQVKAHGYTF
TGTGCCTGGAGTACCCAAGTCAAGGCACATGGCTACACCTTC
>16|NA|TRBJ2-2|TRBV4-2|NA
CASSQETGSNTGELFF
TGTGCCAGCAGCCAGGAAACAGGGTCGAACACCGGGGAGCTGTTTTTT
>19|TRBD2|TRBJ2-2|TRBV10-3|NA
CAISESLGRGGKNTGELFF
TGTGCCATCAGTGAGTCTCTTGGCCGGGGGGGGAAGAACACCGGGGAGCTGTTTTTT
>16|TRBD2|TRBJ2-7|TRBV28|once
CASSYSQAGGRYEQYF
TGTGCCAGCAGTTATAGCCAGGCGGGGGGCAGGTACGAGCAGTACTTC
>13|TRBD1|TRBJ2-7|TRBV28|NA
CASSPHRGPEQYF
TGTGCCAGCAGTCCCCACAGGGGGCCCGAGCAGTACTTC
>15|NA|TRBJ2-1|TRBV10-1|NA
CASSPAGLRYNEQFF
TGCGCCAGCAGCCCGGCAGGACTACGATACAATGAGCAGTTCTTC
>16|TRBD1|TRBJ2-7|TRBV7-2|NA
CASSQGGQGRPYEQYF
TGTGCCAGCAGCCAAGGCGGACAGGGACGCCCCTACGAGCAGTACTTC
>15|NA|TRBJ2-7|TRBV7-9|NA
CASSLSRYTGYEQYF
TGTGCCAGCAGCTTATCTCGCTATACAGGGTACGAGCAGTACTTC
>16|NA|TRBJ2-1|TRBV5-1|NA
CASSLVGPPGWNEQFF
TGCGCCAGCAGCTTGGTGGGCCCGCCAGGGTGGAATGAGCAGTTCTTC
>15|TRBD2|TRBJ2-7|TRBV6-1|few
CASSEELAGSYEQYF
TGTGCCAGCAGTGAAGAATTAGCGGGATCGTACGAGCAGTACTTC
>13|TRBD1|TRBJ2-7|TRBV5-8|NA
CASCRDSPYEQYF
TGTGCCAGCTGTAGGGACAGCCCCTACGAGCAGTACTTC
>13|NA|TRBJ2-1|TRBV11-2|NA
CASSFGQYNEQFF
TGTGCCAGCAGCTTTGGACAGTACAATGAGCAGTTCTTC
>15|NA|TRBJ1-4|TRBV7-6|NA
CASSLNHATNEKLFF
TGTGCCAGCAGCTTAAATCATGCAACTAATGAAAAACTGTTTTTT
>15|TRBD2|TRBJ2-3|TRBV28|NA
CASSPPAGGTDTQYF
TGTGCCAGCAGTCCTCCAGCGGGAGGAACAGATACGCAGTATTTT
>14|NA|TRBJ1-4|TRBV7-9|NA
CASSLGPAGEKLFF
TGTGCCAGCAGCCTAGGCCCAGCGGGAGAAAAACTGTTTTTT
>14|NA|TRBJ1-5|TRBV28|few
CASSPVVGNQPQHF
TGTGCCAGCAGCCCCGTCGTGGGCAATCAGCCCCAGCATTTT